The next 30 T cell receptor beta chains were all read from a single sample in a study of blood T cell repertoires in COVID-19 (dated by TCRdb to about 2020). The method behind the library was the immunoSEQ multiplex PCR assay. Entries here come from immuneACCESS through TCRdb and include only in-frame sequences with V and J called. Some clones fail to appear in such tables; in the studies checked, an unresolved V gene covers under half of the shortfall, and the cause of the remainder is unknown. This sample comprises more than 70,000 clones, approximately 90% of them detected only once. Jointly, the top ten make up approximately 5% of the sample. Sequencing input: peripheral blood. The origin of the receptors is a woman between 18 and 29 years old with acute or convalescent COVID-19.

This chain joins TRBV19 and TRBJ2-1; 13 bases line up with TRBD2. The CDR3 totals 16 residues. The germline V gene has CDR1 LNHDA and CDR2 SQIVND (reference sequence). J was trimmed by 0 bases and V by 8 bases; bases with no gene match: 4. This CDR3 is CASGLAGASSYNEQFF. The CDR3 DNA sequence: TGTGCCAGTGGACTAGCGGGGGCTAGCTCCTACAATGAGCAGTTCTTC.

V usage is TRBV29-1 and J usage is TRBJ1-1; possibly TRBD1 for D (6 bases). Germline assignment: CDR1 SQVTM and CDR2 ANQGSEA. Trimming cost V 7 bases and J 0 bases, with 15 bases left between them. There are 14 residues in the CDR3. CDR3 coding DNA: TGCAGCGGACGGGACACCATCATGAACACTGAAGCTTTCTTT. It translates to CSGRDTIMNTEAFF.

V usage is TRBV28 and J usage is TRBJ2-2; D gene unclear. CDR3 length: 18 residues. Deletions cut 2 bases from V and 3 bases from J, with 19 bases between. Germline CDR1 reads MDHEN; CDR2 reads SYDVKM. The CDR3 region is CASSLRPGSRYHTGELFF. In DNA, the CDR3 is TGTGCCAGCAGTTTAAGGCCCGGGTCCAGATACCACACCGGGGAGCTGTTTTTT.

This chain uses TRBV11-2 with TRBJ1-5, with 9 positions matching TRBD1. J was trimmed by 4 bases and V by 5 bases; bases with no gene match: 3. Germline V gives CDR1 SGHAT, CDR2 FQNNGV. The CDR3 runs 14 residues. The CDR3 is CASSRTGDNQPQHF. CDR3 DNA sequence: TGTGCCAGCAGCCGGACAGGGGATAATCAGCCCCAGCATTTT. Full variable domain (missing parts from reference TRBV11-2 and TRBJ1-5): EAGVAQSPRYKIIEKRQSVAFWCNPISGHATLYWYQQILGQGPKLLIQFQNNGVVDDSQLPKDRFSAERLKGVDSTLKIQPAKLEDSAVYLCASSRTGDNQPQHFGDGTRLSIL.

This clone has just one count. The genes are TRBV28 and TRBJ2-1, with TRBD2 matching 8 bases. After removal of 5 bases from V and 8 bases from J, the junction contained 17 bases not matched to a gene. This CDR3 is built from 17 residues. Germline V gene data show CDR1 as MDHEN and CDR2 as SYDVKM. CDR3 protein: CASSRREIAFSGDEQFF. The CDR3 region has the DNA TGTGCCAGCAGTCGGCGGGAGATAGCATTTAGCGGGGATGAGCAGTTCTTC.

CDR3 DNA: TGTGCCAGCTCAAAGAAACACTCCTACGAGCAGTACTTC. This encodes CASSKKHSYEQYF. The V and J genes are TRBV18 and TRBJ2-7; D gene unclear. CDR1 and CDR2 from the germline V gene are KGHSH and LQKENI. The CDR3 runs 13 residues. V was clipped by 5 bases and J by 0 bases, with 8 bases between them.

This chain links TRBV28 with TRBJ1-1, with 8 nucleotides matching TRBD1. The CDR3 contains 14 residues. The V gene end was trimmed by 6 bases and the J gene end by 1 base; junction bases not matched to a gene: 4. Germline V gene lookup returns CDR1 MDHEN and CDR2 SYDVKM. The CDR3 nucleotides read TGTGCCAGCAGACCACAGGGGGAGAACACTGAAGCTTTCTTT. Translating gives CASRPQGENTEAFF.

This chain joins TRBV3-1 (or the pseudogene TRBV3-2) and TRBJ2-7; 11 bases align to TRBD1. CDR3 length: 16 amino acids. V shed 4 bases and J 0 bases; nucleotides not matched to a gene: 5. The V gene's germline CDR1 is LGHDT and CDR2 YNNKEL (reference sequence). The CDR3 protein is CASSRSGTGGSYEQYF. The CDR3 DNA reads as TGTGCCAGCAGCCGTTCGGGGACAGGGGGCTCCTACGAGCAGTACTTC.

The CDR3 region is CASRHDRRTEAFF. The DNA of the CDR3 is TGCGCCAGCAGGCACGACAGGCGGACTGAAGCTTTCTTT. The V and J genes are TRBV5-1 and TRBJ1-1; the D gene is possibly TRBD1 (6 bases). There are 13 residues in the CDR3. Germline assignment: CDR1 SGHRS and CDR2 YFSETQ. Between the trimmed V and J ends, which lost 5 bases and 5 bases, there was a span of 13 bases.

The V call is TRBV19, the J call TRBJ2-2, with D tentatively TRBD1 (6 bases). This CDR3 has 14 amino acids. V gave up 5 bases and J gave up 5 bases, with 12 bases separating them. Germline lookup yields CDR1 LNHDA and CDR2 SQIVND (reference sequence). CDR3 sequence: CASSRQGSTGELFF. CDR3 bases: TGTGCCAGTAGTCGGCAGGGGAGTACCGGGGAGCTGTTTTTT. Together with reference TRBV19 and TRBJ2-2, the CDR3 gives the full variable domain: DGGITQSPKYLFRKEGQNVTLSCEQNLNHDAMYWYRQDPGQGLRLIYYSQIVNDFQKGDIAEGYSVSREKKESFPLTVTSAQKNPTAFYLCASSRQGSTGELFFGEGSRLTVL.

The chain recombines TRBV28 with TRBJ1-3; D is perhaps TRBD1 (5 bases). CDR1 MDHEN and CDR2 SYDVKM come from the germline V gene. The germline V and J ends were trimmed by 4 bases and 0 bases, with 10 bases remaining between them. This CDR3 has 15 residues. CDR3 in amino acids: CASSSDIVSGNTIYF. The DNA of the CDR3 is TGTGCCAGCAGTTCGGACATCGTCTCTGGAAACACCATATATTTT.

The chain couples TRBV18 to TRBJ1-2, with a weak D call TRBD1 (5 bases). Trimming left V 6 bases short and J 6 bases short, with 14 bases between. The germline V gene encodes CDR1 KGHSH and CDR2 LQKENI. The CDR3 totals 13 residues. CDR3: CASSSTDRNGYTF. The CDR3, as DNA: TGTGCCAGCTCCAGCACCGACAGAAATGGCTACACCTTC.

This rearrangement joins TRBV3-1 (or the pseudogene TRBV3-2) to TRBJ1-5; D is uncertain. The germline gives CDR1 LGHDT, CDR2 YNNKEL (reference sequence). This CDR3 is built from 14 residues. Trimming removed 1 base from V and 9 bases from J, with 13 bases in between. CDR3 protein: CASSQGDIFVPQHF. The CDR3 DNA is TGTGCCAGCAGCCAAGGAGACATTTTTGTGCCCCAGCATTTT.

V and J are TRBV6-5 and TRBJ1-3, with D possibly TRBD1 on 5 matching bases. Germline values: CDR1 MNHEY, CDR2 SVGAGI. The CDR3 sequence is 14 residues long. Trimming cost V 6 bases and J 0 bases, with 9 bases left between them. The CDR3 sequence is CASRDDSSGNTIYF. The CDR3 DNA reads TGTGCCAGCAGGGATGACAGCTCTGGAAACACCATATATTTT.

The CDR3 reads CASSPWSSADTQYF. The CDR3, as DNA: TGCGCCAGCAGCCCCTGGAGTTCGGCAGATACGCAGTATTTT. This chain joins TRBV4-3 and TRBJ2-3; D not resolved. The CDR3 runs 14 residues. V lost 4 bases and J lost 4, with 12 bases in between. Germline V gene data show CDR1 as LGHNA and CDR2 as YSLEER.

CDR3 protein: CASSQGLAGDPEQYF. The CDR3 DNA reads as TGCGCCAGCAGCCAAGGACTAGCGGGAGACCCCGAGCAGTACTTC. The chain recombines TRBV4-1 with TRBJ2-7; TRBD2 matches at 12 bases. Germline trimming cut 1 base from V and 6 bases from J; bases unmatched to any gene: 4. Germline V gene lookup returns CDR1 MGHRA and CDR2 YSYEKL. The CDR3 contains 15 residues.

The V gene is TRBV4-3, the J gene TRBJ1-1, with D perhaps TRBD1 (6 bases). Between the trimmed V and J ends, which lost 1 base and 5 bases, there was a span of 8 bases. CDR3 length: 13 amino acids. Per germline, CDR1 LGHNA and CDR2 YSLEER. The CDR3 DNA reads as TGCGCCAGCAGCCAAGTACAGGGTACTGAAGCTTTCTTT. Its translation is CASSQVQGTEAFF.

This clone was picked up one time. The chain has TRBV6-5 and TRBJ2-7, with unresolved D. From germline, CDR1 is MNHEY and CDR2 SVGAGI. Trimming stripped 2 bases from V and 5 bases from J, with 4 bases between. The CDR3 contains 11 residues. The CDR3 here is CASSYLNEQYF. The CDR3 DNA follows: TGTGCCAGCAGTTACCTAAACGAGCAGTACTTC.

In its sample, this clone was seen a few times. The chain uses TRBV2 and TRBJ1-1, with 8 bases lining up with TRBD1. V dropped 3 bases and J dropped 3; count of bases not matched to a gene: 9. The CDR3 covers 16 residues. The germline V gene has CDR1 SNHLY and CDR2 FYNNEI. The CDR3 DNA sequence: TGTGCCAGCAGTGATGGACAGGGAATTCTGGACACTGAAGCTTTCTTT. It encodes CASSDGQGILDTEAFF.

This clone was counted a single time. V usage is TRBV2 and J usage is TRBJ1-3, with 9 bases matching TRBD1. The CDR3 is made up of 15 amino acids. CDR1 and CDR2 (germline): SNHLY, FYNNEI. The V gene end was trimmed by 6 bases and the J gene end by 7 bases; junction bases not matched to a gene: 10. The CDR3: CASRTTGGGGNTIYF. The CDR3 nucleotides are TGTGCCAGCAGGACAACAGGGGGCGGCGGGAACACCATATATTTT. The variable domain in full, with the rest retrieved from reference TRBV2 and TRBJ1-3, is EPEVTQTPSHQVTQMGQEVILRCVPISNHLYFYWYRQILGQKVEFLVSFYNNEISEKSEIFDDQFSVERPDGSNFTLKIRSTKLEDSAMYFCASRTTGGGGNTIYFGEGSWLTVV.

This rearrangement joins TRBV2 to TRBJ2-7; TRBD2 matches at 7 bases. The CDR3 extends over 15 amino acids. V lost 1 base to trimming and J lost 5 bases; unmatched junction nucleotides: 8. CDR1 is SNHLY and CDR2 is FYNNEI in the germline V gene. CDR3 residues: CASSEERGRTHEQYF. As DNA, the CDR3 is TGTGCCAGCAGTGAAGAGCGGGGAAGGACCCACGAGCAGTACTTC.

The chain recombines TRBV7-2 with TRBJ2-7; 8 bases fit TRBD1. The V segment lost 1 base and the J segment 5 bases; nucleotides outside the gene matches: 7. The CDR3 runs 15 residues. Germline V gives CDR1 SGHTA, CDR2 FQGNSA. The CDR3 DNA sequence: TGTGCCAGCAGCTTAGTAGTGGACAGGGTCAACGAGCAGTACTTC. The encoded protein is CASSLVVDRVNEQYF.

CDR3 nucleotide sequence: TGTGCCTGGAGTTCATCCCGCGGCTCGTACCAAGAGACCCAGTACTTC. Amino acids: CAWSSSRGSYQETQYF. The rearrangement links TRBV30 to TRBJ2-5; D unresolved. V was cut by 2 bases and J by 0 bases, with 16 bases left in between. This CDR3 is 16 amino acids long. CDR1 is GTSNPN, CDR2 SVGIG, per germline (reference sequence).

This clone was recorded once. The chain uses TRBV7-9 and TRBJ1-1; TRBD1 agrees at 8 bases. Germline trimming cut 8 bases from V and 1 base from J; bases unmatched to any gene: 3. The CDR3 covers 13 residues. CDR1 and CDR2 (germline): SEHNR, FQNEAQ (reference sequence). Here the CDR3 reads CASGDRPNTEAFF. The CDR3 coding sequence is TGTGCCAGCGGGGACAGGCCGAACACTGAAGCTTTCTTT.

The chain joins TRBV5-1 to TRBJ2-5, with a possible D match to TRBD1 (7 bases). The CDR3 has 14 amino acids. Germline V gene sequence: CDR1 SGHRS, CDR2 YFSETQ. Trimming left V 4 bases short and J 2 bases short, with 12 bases between. The CDR3 here is CASSAGQSQETQYF. The CDR3 DNA sequence: TGCGCCAGCAGCGCGGGACAGAGTCAAGAGACCCAGTACTTC.

The genes are TRBV6-2 or TRBV6-3 and TRBJ2-1; 9 bases line up with TRBD2. With 1 base clipped from V and 7 bases from J, the junction kept 5 bases outside the gene matches. From germline, CDR1 is MNHEY and CDR2 SVGEGT. The CDR3 covers 15 residues. The CDR3 region is CASSYLAGVRNEQFF. The CDR3 bases are TGTGCCAGCAGTTACTTAGCGGGAGTTAGGAATGAGCAGTTCTTC.

This chain uses TRBV7-9 with TRBJ2-7; 12 positions agree with TRBD2. CDR1 and CDR2 (germline): SEHNR, FQNEAQ (reference sequence). The CDR3 runs to 16 residues. V shed 4 bases and J 3 bases; nucleotides not matched to a gene: 7. CDR3 sequence: CASSSELAGGFYEQYF. DNA of the CDR3: TGTGCCAGCAGCTCAGAACTAGCGGGGGGATTCTACGAGCAGTACTTC.

This CDR3 reads CASSREPLVTQYF. As DNA, the CDR3 is TGTGCCAGCAGTAGGGAGCCGTTGGTGACCCAGTACTTC. The chain employs TRBV6-2 or TRBV6-3 and TRBJ2-5; possible D gene TRBD2, 5 bases. Germline lookup yields CDR1 MNHEY and CDR2 SVGEGT. The CDR3 has 13 amino acids. V lost 5 bases and J lost 7, with 14 bases in between.

This rearrangement joins TRBV28 to TRBJ1-2; D might be TRBD1 (5 bases). CDR1 and CDR2 from the germline V gene are MDHEN and SYDVKM. The CDR3 has 14 residues. The V end lost 9 bases, the J end lost 7 bases, and 21 bases lay between the germline ends. The CDR3 here is CASSTLQGLGGYTF. CDR3 sequence (DNA): TGTGCCAGTAGTACACTCCAGGGTTTAGGTGGCTACACCTTC.

This rearrangement joins TRBV6-2 or TRBV6-3 to TRBJ2-3; D gene unclear. The length of the CDR3 is 16 residues. CDR1 and CDR2 from the germline V gene are MNHEY and SVGEGT. V was clipped by 4 bases and J by 0 bases, with 14 bases between them. CDR3 in DNA: TGTGCCAGCAGTTCAGCTTGGCTGACTAGCACAGATACGCAGTATTTT. Translated: CASSSAWLTSTDTQYF.